The next 30 T cell receptor beta chains were all read from a single sample in a study of early T cells in non-severe SARS-CoV-2 infection. Using its own MiXCR run on the 5' RACE reads, TCRdb lists one record per CDR3 protein. The sample holds around 30,000 distinct CDR3 sequences, around 4% seen once. The sequenced sample was whole blood. These TCRs come from an adult who was a healthcare worker with PCR-confirmed SARS-CoV-2 infection or an uninfected control (not recorded which).

This clonotype has just a few counts. The chain employs TRBV18 and TRBJ2-1, with 8 nucleotides matching TRBD2. J was trimmed by 7 bases and V by 6 bases; bases with no gene match: 11. In germline, CDR1 is KGHSH, CDR2 LQKENI. CDR3 size: 15 residues. CDR3 bases: TGTGCCAGCTCCCCTAGTCCAGCGGGAGAAAATGAGCAGTTCTTC. As protein: CASSPSPAGENEQFF.

This clonotype was observed many times. The chain joins TRBV5-6 to TRBJ2-2; the match to TRBD2 covers 8 bases. This CDR3 has 18 amino acids. V was clipped by 4 bases and J by 1 base; unmatched bases: 12. Germline CDR1 and CDR2: SGHDT and YYEEEE. CDR3 DNA sequence: TGTGCCAGCAGCCTAGGAAGCGGGAGTGAATGGAACACCGGGGAGCTGTTTTTT. Translation gives CASSLGSGSEWNTGELFF.

This clonotype occurred a few times. This rearrangement joins TRBV25-1 to TRBJ1-5, with TRBD1 identical over 9 bases. The V gene end was trimmed by 5 bases and the J gene end by 5 bases; junction bases not matched to a gene: 4. The CDR3 runs to 14 residues. CDR1 and CDR2 from the germline V gene are MGHDK and SYGVNS. The CDR3 region has the DNA TGTGCCAGCAGTCGGACAGGGGCGCATCAGCCCCAGCATTTT. It encodes CASSRTGAHQPQHF.

The table lists this clonotype with many counts. The rearrangement uses TRBV5-4 and TRBJ2-6; D is unresolved. This CDR3 region has 14 residues. In germline, CDR1 is SGHNT, CDR2 YYREEE (reference sequence). Trimming stripped 4 bases from V and 0 bases from J, with 5 bases between. CDR3 region: CASSESSGANVLTF. The DNA for the CDR3 is TGTGCCAGCAGCGAGAGCTCTGGGGCCAACGTCCTGACTTTC.

The rearrangement uses TRBV6-6 and TRBJ1-1, with TRBD1 as a possible D gene (5 bases). The CDR3 length is 14 residues. V lost 2 bases to trimming and J lost 5 bases, with 12 bases between them. Germline CDR1 reads MNHNY; CDR2 reads SVGAGI (reference sequence). The CDR3 protein is CASSYGRGETEAFF. CDR3 in DNA: TGTGCCAGCAGTTACGGGAGGGGTGAAACTGAAGCTTTCTTT.

This clonotype was picked up many times. V gene TRBV18 combines with J gene TRBJ2-1; tentative D call: TRBD2 (6 bases). The germline V gene encodes CDR1 KGHSH and CDR2 LQKENI. Trimming stripped 3 bases from V and 2 bases from J, with 11 bases between. The CDR3 sequence is 15 residues long. The CDR3 protein is CASSPEGTAYNEQFF. The CDR3 nucleotides are TGTGCCAGCTCACCCGAGGGGACTGCCTACAATGAGCAGTTCTTC.

This chain joins TRBV9 and TRBJ2-7, with 8 bases lining up with TRBD2. The CDR3 spans 17 residues. The junction had 11 bases not matched to a gene; V was cut back by 0 bases and J by 3 bases. CDR1 and CDR2 (germline): SGDLS, YYNGEE. The CDR3 DNA follows: TGTGCCAGCAGCGTAGGGGGAGCGGGAGTAGGGGACTACGAGCAGTACTTC. This encodes CASSVGGAGVGDYEQYF.

This clonotype came up many times. The chain recombines TRBV6-5 with TRBJ2-7, with TRBD1 matching 10 bases. CDR3 length: 14 amino acids. V gave up 2 bases and J gave up 3 bases; unmatched junction bases: 1. Per the germline V gene, CDR1 is MNHEY and CDR2 is SVGAGI. The CDR3, as DNA: TGTGCCAGCAGTTACCGGGACAGGGGCTACGAGCAGTACTTC. It specifies CASSYRDRGYEQYF.

This clonotype has a count of ten or more. This chain uses TRBV29-1 with TRBJ2-3; 12 nucleotides line up with TRBD1. Trimming took 2 bases from V and 6 from J; bases not matched to a gene: 3. Germline lookup yields CDR1 SQVTM and CDR2 ANQGSEA. The CDR3 contains 14 residues. CDR3 nucleotide sequence: TGCAGCGTTGAATTTGGGACAGGGGGCGATACGCAGTATTTT. Its protein is CSVEFGTGGDTQYF.

This clonotype was found many times. The CDR3 DNA reads TGCGCCAGCAGTGACGAGGGACAGGGTGATGAAAAACTGTTTTTT. Protein sequence: CASSDEGQGDEKLFF. The J gene is TRBJ1-4, the V gene TRBV10-2, with 9 bases that match TRBD1. The trim removed 3 bases at V and 6 bases at J, leaving 5 bases unmatched. The CDR3 is made up of 15 amino acids. Germline values: CDR1 WSHSY, CDR2 SAAADI.

This clonotype came up a few times. The chain is built from TRBV19 and TRBJ2-3; D is perhaps TRBD1 or TRBD2 (5 bases each). V was shortened by 3 bases and J by 0 bases, with 13 bases between the two germline ends. In germline, CDR1 is LNHDA, CDR2 SQIVND (reference sequence). This CDR3 region has 16 residues. The CDR3 sequence is CASSISNGASTDTQYF. In nucleotides, the CDR3 is TGTGCCAGTAGTATCTCAAACGGGGCTAGCACAGATACGCAGTATTTT.

This clonotype was observed a handful of times. V is TRBV7-3 and J is TRBJ2-3; 8 bases are a match to TRBD1. There are 14 residues in the CDR3. CDR1 and CDR2 from the germline V gene are SGHTA and FQGTGA. V was pared by 4 bases and J by 4 bases, with 4 bases of the junction left unmatched. CDR3 region: CASSSRTGSDTQYF. Here the CDR3 DNA reads TGTGCCAGCAGCTCCCGGACAGGGTCAGATACGCAGTATTTT.

This clonotype turned up a few times. The chain couples TRBV19 to TRBJ2-1; TRBD1 matches at 8 bases. Looked up from germline, CDR1 is LNHDA and CDR2 is SQIVND (reference sequence). The junction had 19 bases not matched to a gene; V was cut back by 9 bases and J by 9 bases. The CDR3 runs to 16 residues. The CDR3 loop is CARSLPDQGAGSEQFF. CDR3 in DNA: TGTGCCAGGAGCCTCCCCGACCAGGGGGCAGGAAGTGAGCAGTTCTTC.

The sample holds many counts of this clonotype. The V and J genes are TRBV6-6 and TRBJ2-1; D is perhaps TRBD2 (5 bases). This CDR3 spans 16 amino acids. V was clipped by 4 bases and J by 7 bases, with 20 bases between them. Germline V gene lookup returns CDR1 MNHNY and CDR2 SVGAGI (reference sequence). CDR3 bases: TGTGCCAGCAGTTCAACGGACTCCATAATAGGGAATGAGCAGTTCTTC. It yields the protein CASSSTDSIIGNEQFF.

This clonotype is classed as medium-sized. V is TRBV7-6 and J is TRBJ2-3; no definite D call. The germline V and J ends were trimmed by 3 bases and 6 bases, with 4 bases remaining between them. This CDR3 has 11 amino acids. CDR1 is SGHVS, CDR2 FNYEAQ, per germline. CDR3 sequence: CASSFLDTQYF. CDR3 bases: TGTGCCAGCAGCTTCCTTGATACGCAGTATTTT.

The chain is built from TRBV29-1 and TRBJ2-7; no clear D gene. The germline V gene has CDR1 SQVTM and CDR2 ANQGSEA. Trimming took off 7 bases at V and 3 bases at J, with 13 bases between the two ends. The CDR3 consists of 12 residues. This chain's CDR3 is CSAGTERYEQYF. In nucleotides, the CDR3 is TGCAGCGCCGGCACAGAGCGCTACGAGCAGTACTTC.

This clonotype was picked up many times. The chain recombines TRBV11-2 with TRBJ1-1; D gene unclear. The germline V gene encodes CDR1 SGHAT and CDR2 FQNNGV. This CDR3 has 14 residues. Deletions cut 2 bases from V and 3 bases from J, with 10 bases between. CDR3 in DNA: TGTGCCAGCAGCTTAAATGGGGAGTACACTGAAGCTTTCTTT. Translating it yields CASSLNGEYTEAFF. Full variable domain (missing parts from reference TRBV11-2 and TRBJ1-1): EAGVAQSPRYKIIEKRQSVAFWCNPISGHATLYWYQQILGQGPKLLIQFQNNGVVDDSQLPKDRFSAERLKGVDSTLKIQPAKLEDSAVYLCASSLNGEYTEAFFGQGTRLTVV.

This clonotype was seen repeatedly, ten times or more. The genes are TRBV7-2 and TRBJ2-5; D unclear. The CDR3 is 14 residues long. The V gene's germline CDR1 is SGHTA and CDR2 FQGNSA. Between the trimmed V and J ends, which lost 6 bases and 3 bases, there was a span of 14 bases. The CDR3 region is CASSSDQRKETQYF. In nucleotides, the CDR3 is TGTGCCAGCAGTTCGGACCAACGAAAAGAGACCCAGTACTTC.

In this sample, this clonotype turned up a few times. The chain employs TRBV7-9 and TRBJ1-5, with D tentatively TRBD1 (5 bases). This CDR3 is built from 14 residues. Trimming pared 2 bases from V and 1 base from J, leaving 6 bases between. Germline V gene data show CDR1 as SEHNR and CDR2 as FQNEAQ (reference sequence). CDR3 in amino acids: CASSLQGSNQPQHF. The CDR3 nucleotides are TGTGCCAGCAGCTTACAGGGCAGCAATCAGCCCCAGCATTTT. Supplemented by reference TRBV7-9 and TRBJ1-5, the full variable domain reads DTGVSQNPRHKITKRGQNVTFRCDPISEHNRLYWYRQTLGQGPEFLTYFQNEAQLEKSRLLSDRFSAERPKGSFSTLEIQRTEQGDSAMYLCASSLQGSNQPQHFGDGTRLSIL.

This clonotype was picked up a small number of times. J is TRBJ1-2 and V is TRBV20-1, with D perhaps matching TRBD1 (6 bases). The V end lost 2 bases, the J end lost 0 bases, and 16 bases lay between the germline ends. Germline-derived CDR1 and CDR2 are DFQATT and SNEGSKA (reference sequence). The CDR3 contains 16 residues. The CDR3 here is CSARLPAQGSNYGYTF. CDR3 DNA sequence: TGCAGTGCTAGACTACCCGCACAGGGATCTAACTATGGCTACACCTTC.

This clonotype was found a few times. The CDR3 protein is CSAPFRGEPYEQYF. As DNA, the CDR3 is TGCAGTGCTCCCTTTCGGGGAGAACCCTACGAGCAGTACTTC. The rearrangement uses TRBV20-1 and TRBJ2-7; D perhaps matches TRBD2 (5 bases). This CDR3 is 14 amino acids long. The germline V and J ends were trimmed by 5 bases and 2 bases, with 16 bases remaining between them. Germline V CDR1 and CDR2: DFQATT, SNEGSKA (reference sequence).

The sample holds many counts of this clonotype. The V call is TRBV6-1, the J call TRBJ1-6; TRBD1 is a possible D gene (5 bases). Trimming stripped 2 bases from V and 14 bases from J, with 16 bases between. Germline V gene data show CDR1 as MNHNS and CDR2 as SASEGT. This CDR3 has 14 residues. The CDR3 DNA reads TGTGCCAGCAGTGAATCTACAGGCGCGTGGGCCCTCCACTTT. It yields the protein CASSESTGAWALHF.

This clonotype was seen a few times. The J gene is TRBJ1-1, the V gene TRBV12-3 or TRBV12-4; TRBD1 might be the D (5 bases). Trimming took 6 bases from V and 0 from J, leaving 17 bases between them. The CDR3 sequence is 16 residues long. The CDR3 DNA is TGTGCCAGCAGCGGTCCCGGGGGGGGTATGAACACTGAAGCTTTCTTT. It is translated as CASSGPGGGMNTEAFF.

This clonotype was recorded at least ten times. The rearrangement uses TRBV5-4 and TRBJ2-1; 8 nucleotides agree with TRBD2. From germline, CDR1 is SGHNT and CDR2 YYREEE (reference sequence). J was trimmed by 8 bases and V by 1 base; bases with no gene match: 11. CDR3 size: 16 residues. CDR3 nucleotides: TGTGCCAGCAGCTTGTTAAGTGCGGGAGGTACCGATGAGCAGTTCTTC. This translates into CASSLLSAGGTDEQFF.

This clonotype was picked up one time. This may stem from a read error, because a much larger clone lies one nucleotide away. The chain has TRBV7-8 and TRBJ1-1; D not certain. Germline CDR1 reads SGHVS; CDR2 reads FQNEAQ. The CDR3 covers 12 residues. The CDR3 region is CVSSWSHTEAFF. The CDR3 bases are TGTGTCAGCAGCTGGAGCCATACTGAAGCTTTCTTT. The whole variable domain, remainder taken from reference TRBV7-8 and TRBJ1-1, is GAGVSQSPRYKVAKRGQDVALRCDPISGHVSLFWYQQALGQGPEFLTYFQNEAQLDKSGLPSDRFFAERPEGSVSTLKIQRTQQEDSAVYLCVSSWSHTEAFFGQGTRLTVV.

This clonotype was observed at least ten times. The rearrangement links TRBV6-4 to TRBJ1-6; 7 bases fit TRBD1. Trimming took 0 bases from V and 11 from J; bases not matched to a gene: 7. Germline assignment: CDR1 MRHNA and CDR2 SNTAGT. There are 15 residues in the CDR3. CDR3 nucleotide sequence: TGTGCCAGCAGTGACTCGAACAGGGGAGGTACACCCCTCCACTTT. Translation: CASSDSNRGGTPLHF.

This clonotype has at least ten counts. The V and J genes are TRBV11-2 and TRBJ2-2; D is ambiguous. V was trimmed by 5 bases and J by 0 bases, leaving 4 bases between them. Germline lookup yields CDR1 SGHAT and CDR2 FQNNGV. The CDR3 sequence is 13 residues long. The CDR3 DNA follows: TGTGCCAGCAGCGCGACGAACACCGGGGAGCTGTTTTTT. It yields the protein CASSATNTGELFF.

This clonotype occurred many times. The chain employs TRBV18 and TRBJ1-5, with a weak D call TRBD1 (5 bases). Germline V gene lookup returns CDR1 KGHSH and CDR2 LQKENI. Trimming stripped 8 bases from V and 4 bases from J, with 12 bases between. CDR3 length equals 13 residues. The chain's CDR3 is CASAPGENQPQHF. CDR3 in DNA: TGTGCCAGCGCCCCGGGGGAAAATCAGCCCCAGCATTTT.

This clonotype has ten or more counts. The chain couples TRBV5-1 to TRBJ2-7; D perhaps matches TRBD1 (5 bases). Trimming removed 3 bases from V and 3 bases from J, with 13 bases in between. CDR3 length equals 14 residues. Germline lookup yields CDR1 SGHRS and CDR2 YFSETQ. CDR3 in amino acids: CASSSVDIHYEQYF. The CDR3 DNA reads TGCGCCAGCAGCTCTGTGGACATCCACTACGAGCAGTACTTC.

This clonotype was observed many times. The chain joins TRBV18 to TRBJ1-4; D call uncertain. V gave up 6 bases and J gave up 3 bases, with 8 bases separating them. Germline V CDR1 and CDR2: KGHSH, LQKENI. The CDR3 contains 13 residues. CDR3 sequence reads: CASSDNANEKLFF. DNA for the CDR3: TGTGCCAGCTCCGACAATGCTAATGAAAAACTGTTTTTT. The variable domain in full, with the rest retrieved from reference TRBV18 and TRBJ1-4, is NAGVMQNPRHLVRRRGQEARLRCSPMKGHSHVYWYRQLPEEGLKFMVYLQKENIIDESGMPKERFSAEFPKEGPSILRIQQVVRGDSAAYFCASSDNANEKLFFGSGTQLSVL.